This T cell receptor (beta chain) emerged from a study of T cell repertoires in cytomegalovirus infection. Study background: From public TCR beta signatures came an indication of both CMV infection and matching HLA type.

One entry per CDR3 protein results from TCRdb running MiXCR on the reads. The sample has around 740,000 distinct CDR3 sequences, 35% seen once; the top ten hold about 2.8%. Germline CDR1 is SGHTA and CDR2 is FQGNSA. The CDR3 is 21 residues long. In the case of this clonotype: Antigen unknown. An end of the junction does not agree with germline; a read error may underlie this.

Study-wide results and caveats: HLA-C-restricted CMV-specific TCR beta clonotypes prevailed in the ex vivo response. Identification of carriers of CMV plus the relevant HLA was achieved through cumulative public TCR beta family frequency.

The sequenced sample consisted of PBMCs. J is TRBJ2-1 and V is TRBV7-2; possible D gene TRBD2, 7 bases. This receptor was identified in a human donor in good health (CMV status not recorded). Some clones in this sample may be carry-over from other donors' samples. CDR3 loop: CASSPRGGKGEGLPYYKEQFF. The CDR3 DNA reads TGTGCCAGCAGCCCCCGGGGTGGTAAGGGGGAGGGCCTCCCCTACTACAAGGAGCAGTTCTTC.